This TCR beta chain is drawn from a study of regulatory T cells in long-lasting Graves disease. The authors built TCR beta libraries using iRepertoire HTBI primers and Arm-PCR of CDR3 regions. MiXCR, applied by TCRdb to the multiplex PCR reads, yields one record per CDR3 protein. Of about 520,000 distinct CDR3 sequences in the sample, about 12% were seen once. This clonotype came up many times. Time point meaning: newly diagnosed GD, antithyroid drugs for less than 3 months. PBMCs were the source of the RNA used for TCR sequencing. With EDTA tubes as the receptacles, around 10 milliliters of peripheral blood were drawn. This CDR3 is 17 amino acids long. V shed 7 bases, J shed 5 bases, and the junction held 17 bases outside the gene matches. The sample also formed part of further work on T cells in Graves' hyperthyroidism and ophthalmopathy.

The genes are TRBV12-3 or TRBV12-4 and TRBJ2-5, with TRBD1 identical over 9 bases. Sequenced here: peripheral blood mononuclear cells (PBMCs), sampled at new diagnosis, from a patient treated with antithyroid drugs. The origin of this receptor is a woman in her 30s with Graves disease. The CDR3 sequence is CASKYGSTGGRRETQYF. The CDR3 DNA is TGTGCCAGCAAGTACGGGTCGACAGGGGGGAGACGGGAGACCCAGTACTTC.